This TCR beta chain was sequenced in a study of OX40 agonist ivuxolimab in advanced cancers. Background for the entire study: The costimulatory receptor OX40 (CD134) was targeted by ivuxolimab, a fully human IgG2 agonistic monoclonal antibody. Intravenous ivuxolimab was administered to patients every 2 weeks at six dose levels: 0.01, 0.1, 0.3, 1.5, 3 and 10 mg/kg. Among the roughly 50 dose-escalation patients, about 20 had hepatocellular carcinoma, around 15 melanoma, 9 renal cell carcinoma and 9 head and neck cancer. In the dose-escalation cohort, 70% to 85% of patients were male, and the mean age was around 60 years, with a range of about 23 to 85. Prior anti-PD-1, anti-PD-L1 or anti-CTLA-4 therapy was permitted, and approximately 42% of dose-escalation patients had received checkpoint inhibitors. Partial responses were achieved by three dose-escalation patients, of whom one had hepatocellular carcinoma and two had cutaneous melanoma. Peripheral TCRbeta sequencing was intended to test whether TCR sequence diversity was altered and clonal T-cell expansion was caused by ivuxolimab. The paper reports the monotherapy dose-escalation portion (N ≈ 50 patients) of the phase I ivuxolimab trial. Overall results and qualifications from the work: In the 0.1-3.0 mg/kg groups, partial responders had among the lowest normalized peripheral clonal expansion, particularly in CD8+ T cells. Low levels of normalized T-cell clonal expansion were also seen in some nonresponding patients. At doses of 0.1 to 3.0 mg/kg, clonal expansion of both CD4+ and CD8+ blood T cells was observed from baseline to week 6. Antigen specificity was not determined for the clonally expanded peripheral T cells. On average, CD8+ T cells showed more expanded clones than CD4+ T cells after ivuxolimab.

About this clone itself: Its antigen remains undetermined. The record has no base qualities; no much larger clone is one base away.

The CDR3 goes from the cysteine to the phenylalanine over 14 residues. The CDR3 DNA has 42 bases and is translated from base 1. The germline V end is reduced by 2 bases and the J end by 5 bases; junction bases left unmatched: 2. From a lookup of the germline V gene, CDR1 and CDR2 are SGDLS and YYNGEE. Genomic DNA was extracted from sorted cells for sequencing of the TCRbeta CDR3 region. The immunoSEQ Assay was used to sequence the TCRbeta CDR3 regions. The clones in this table, taken by TCRdb from immuneACCESS, are in-frame only. Not every clone is retained; where verified, under half of the shortfall comes from an unresolved V gene, and the cause of the rest is unknown. For this sample the table gives 30,000 to 35,000 clones, of which about 92% were detected only once. The ten biggest clones cover roughly a third of the sample. Patients with autoimmune disease history or receiving systemic immunosuppression were excluded from the trial. In every dose cohort, peripheral blood was drawn for TCR sequencing at baseline, cycle 4 day 1, and cycle 7 day 1. Samples came from an open-label, multicenter, first-in-human phase I dose-escalation trial of ivuxolimab. Adults with locally advanced or metastatic melanoma, renal cell, hepatocellular, or head and neck squamous cell carcinoma were enrolled in the trial. Before TCR sequencing, CD4+ T cells and CD8+ T cells from peripheral blood were sorted into separate populations.

The sequencing used CD4+ or CD8+ T cells sorted from blood, collected in a trial of the OX40 agonist ivuxolimab. The rearranged chain carries TRBV9 and TRBJ2-1, and 9 junction bases match TRBD2. This receptor was taken from an adult with an advanced solid tumor such as melanoma, head and neck, liver or kidney cancer. The CDR3 is CASSVRLADNEQFF. The bases are TGTGCCAGCAGCGTCCGACTAGCGGACAATGAGCAGTTCTTC. Reference TRBV9 and TRBJ2-1 proteins supply the regions before and after the CDR3; the full variable domain is: DSGVTQTPKHLITATGQRVTLRCSPRSGDLSVYWYQQSLDQGLQFLIQYYNGEERAKGNILERFSAQQFPDLHSELNLSSLELGDSALYFCASSVRLADNEQFFGPGTRLTVL.